A single sample is the source of the 17 T cell receptor beta chains below, sequenced in a study of Tregs in tolerant kidney transplant recipients (dated by TCRdb to the late 2010s). The library relied on the immunoSEQ multiplex PCR assay. Imported from immuneACCESS, the table was reduced by TCRdb to in-frame sequences with V and J called. These copies leave out some clones; in studies compared against another copy, an unresolved V gene accounts for under half, and the cause of the remainder is not known. A total of some 71,000 clones appear in this sample, roughly 89% of them only once. The ten largest make up approximately 0.39% of the sample. This specimen's time point label, per the study, means: blood sample drawn before combined kidney and bone marrow transplant. Sequenced here: CD4+ T cells from blood, sampled before the transplant. These receptors all come from a human donor who received a combined kidney and bone marrow transplant.

This rearrangement joins TRBV27 to TRBJ1-4; D might be TRBD1 (5 bases). With 5 bases removed from V and 7 bases from J, the gap between germline ends came to 14 bases. The CDR3 runs 14 residues. The germline gives CDR1 MNHEY, CDR2 SMNVEV (reference sequence). The CDR3 region is CASSPRGGTEKLFF. The CDR3 DNA is TGTGCCAGCAGTCCCCGTGGAGGGACTGAAAAACTGTTTTTT.

This chain links TRBV28 with TRBJ2-7; 10 bases agree with TRBD2. Germline CDR1 and CDR2: MDHEN and SYDVKM. J lost 5 bases, V lost 3 bases, and 10 bases had no gene match. The CDR3 loop spans 16 amino acids. The CDR3 nucleotides are TGTGCCAGCAGTTTCCCCCTAAGCGGGAGGGTCCACGAGCAGTACTTC. This codes for CASSFPLSGRVHEQYF.

V usage is TRBV19 and J usage is TRBJ2-7, with 13 positions matching TRBD2. V lost 5 bases to trimming and J lost 4 bases; unmatched junction nucleotides: 8. From germline, CDR1 is LNHDA and CDR2 SQIVND (reference sequence). The CDR3 is 16 amino acids. CDR3 residues: CASSGWTSGSTYEQYF. Here the CDR3 DNA reads TGTGCCAGTAGTGGATGGACTAGCGGGAGTACGTACGAGCAGTACTTC.

This rearrangement joins TRBV4-2 to TRBJ1-1, with 7 bases identical to TRBD1. V was clipped by 5 bases and J by 2 bases; unmatched bases: 8. The CDR3 sequence is 15 residues long. The V gene's germline CDR1 is LGHNA and CDR2 YNFKEQ. CDR3 in amino acids: CASSESEGANTEAFF. CDR3 DNA: TGTGCCAGCAGCGAAAGCGAGGGGGCTAACACTGAAGCTTTCTTT.

The chain links TRBV15 to TRBJ2-5; a possible D gene is TRBD2 (6 bases). Per the germline V gene, CDR1 is LNHNV and CDR2 is YYDKDF (reference sequence). The CDR3 sequence is 13 residues long. Trimming stripped 7 bases from V and 5 bases from J, with 14 bases between. CDR3 sequence (DNA): TGTGCCACCACCGGGATGACTAGGGAGACCCAGTACTTC. Residues: CATTGMTRETQYF. Variable domain in full (rest from reference TRBV15 and TRBJ2-5): DAMVIQNPRYQVTQFGKPVTLSCSQTLNHNVMYWYQQKSSQAPKLLFHYYDKDFNNEADTPDNFQSRRPNTSFCFLDIRSPGLGDTAMYLCATTGMTRETQYFGPGTRLLVL.

The CDR3 nucleotides are TGTGCCAGCAGCTTTTATTCCATCGGCGGGTCGAACACCGGGGAGCTGTTTTTT. Protein sequence: CASSFYSIGGSNTGELFF. The chain couples TRBV7-3 to TRBJ2-2; possibly TRBD2 for D (5 bases). CDR3 length: 18 amino acids. Between the trimmed V and J ends, which lost 3 bases and 0 bases, there was a span of 17 bases. From germline, CDR1 is SGHTA and CDR2 FQGTGA.

A single count supports this clone. The chain employs TRBV5-1 and TRBJ2-3; 8 nucleotides match TRBD1. The germline CDR1 and CDR2 sequences are SGHRS and YFSETQ. The CDR3 sequence is 15 residues long. Trimming removed 4 bases from V and 0 bases from J; junction bases left unmatched: 4. The CDR3 nucleotides are TGCGCCAGCAGCGACGGACAGGGAAGCACAGATACGCAGTATTTT. Translated: CASSDGQGSTDTQYF.

The J gene is TRBJ2-2, the V gene TRBV10-3, with 12 bases matching TRBD2. Per germline, CDR1 ENHRY and CDR2 SYGVKD. V lost 5 bases to trimming and J lost 5 bases; unmatched junction nucleotides: 6. This CDR3 is 16 amino acids long. DNA of the CDR3: TGTGCCATCAGTCCTAGCGGGAGGGCGGGGACCGGGGAGCTGTTTTTT. This gives the protein CAISPSGRAGTGELFF.

The chain joins TRBV19 to TRBJ2-1; a weak D match, TRBD1 (5 bases). The CDR3 runs 11 residues. V was pared by 4 bases and J by 8 bases, with 6 bases between. The V gene's germline CDR1 is LNHDA and CDR2 SQIVND (reference sequence). The CDR3, as DNA: TGTGCCAGTAGTAGACAGTATGAGCAGTTCTTC. Residues: CASSRQYEQFF.

V usage is TRBV7-6 and J usage is TRBJ2-5, with a weak D call TRBD1 (6 bases). The length of the CDR3 is 16 residues. With 1 base removed from V and 4 bases from J, the gap between germline ends came to 16 bases. Germline V gene sequence: CDR1 SGHVS, CDR2 FNYEAQ. CDR3 protein: CASSLVSRGRGETQYF. For the CDR3, the DNA is TGTGCCAGCAGCTTAGTCTCCAGGGGCCGGGGAGAGACCCAGTACTTC.

The table lists this clone with a few counts. This rearrangement joins TRBV18 to TRBJ2-2; the match to TRBD2 covers 10 bases. The CDR3 contains 16 residues. V shed 1 base and J 4 bases; nucleotides not matched to a gene: 3. Per the germline V gene, CDR1 is KGHSH and CDR2 is LQKENI. The CDR3, as DNA: TGTGCCAGCTCACCACAGAGCGGGAGGGGCACCGGGGAGCTGTTTTTT. Translation gives CASSPQSGRGTGELFF.

CDR3 DNA: TGTGCCAGCAGCCGTGACAGGAGCTCCTACGAGCAGTACTTC. Translated: CASSRDRSSYEQYF. J is TRBJ2-7 and V is TRBV7-2; a weak D match, TRBD1 (6 bases). The CDR3 runs to 14 residues. V was cut by 5 bases and J by 0 bases, with 11 bases left in between. Germline CDR1 reads SGHTA; CDR2 reads FQGNSA.

The chain is built from TRBV7-2 and TRBJ1-2; D remains unclear. There are 14 residues in the CDR3. Germline lookup yields CDR1 SGHTA and CDR2 FQGNSA. V lost 1 base, J lost 1 base, and 7 bases lay in between. CDR3 DNA sequence: TGTGCCAGCAGCTTAGTCCAATTTAACTATGGCTACACCTTC. This gives the protein CASSLVQFNYGYTF.

The chain has TRBV21-1 and TRBJ2-7; TRBD1 is the table's D call and was not checked against the DNA. TRBV21-1 is reported as a pseudogene. The CDR3 loop spans 16 amino acids. The CDR3 protein is CASSKYRDRAPYEQYF. The CDR3 nucleotides are TGTGCCAGCAGCAAGTACCGGGACAGGGCCCCCTACGAGCAGTACTTC.

The rearrangement uses TRBV25-1 and TRBJ2-1; possibly TRBD1 for D (5 bases). Germline loops: CDR1 MGHDK, CDR2 SYGVNS. This CDR3 has 17 residues. V gave up 5 bases and J gave up 4 bases, with 21 bases separating them. Written as DNA, the CDR3 is TGTGCCAGCAGTCTATCGGCAGGGTTAAGATCTTACAATGAGCAGTTCTTC. This codes for CASSLSAGLRSYNEQFF.

The J gene is TRBJ1-1, the V gene TRBV27, with D unresolved. V lost 3 bases, J lost 10 bases, and 9 bases lay in between. This CDR3 is built from 11 residues. Germline values: CDR1 MNHEY, CDR2 SMNVEV (reference sequence). The CDR3 bases are TGTGCCAGCAGTTTCGGGGTAACAGCTTTCTTT. Translation: CASSFGVTAFF.

This chain links TRBV19 with TRBJ1-5; maybe TRBD1 (5 bases). Trimming left V 8 bases short and J 1 base short, with 6 bases between. CDR3 size: 12 residues. Germline lookup yields CDR1 LNHDA and CDR2 SQIVND (reference sequence). CDR3 nucleotides: TGTGCCAGTGGACACAGCAATCAGCCCCAGCATTTT. Its protein product is CASGHSNQPQHF.